Here is one T cell receptor beta chain with its context. What it binds is unknown. This entry is derived from a study of T cell responses to AZD1222 COVID-19 vaccine. Overall study findings and caveats: Reportedly, close to half of spike-specific TCRs are directed against unmutated variant regions. Donors, mostly white British, included more females; clonal diversity was possibly underestimated.

This CDR3 spans 16 amino acids. Trimming left V 1 base short and J 4 bases short, with 15 bases between. Germline V gene data show CDR1 as SGHRS and CDR2 as YFSETQ. Only in-frame clones appear in the TCRdb table, and some are missing; sequencing was by immunoSEQ multiplex PCR. The data hold 60,000 to 95,000 clones, with around 87% observed a single time. The source was peripheral blood, collected 28 days after the second AZD1222 dose. The rearrangement uses TRBV5-1 and TRBJ2-4; weak D call: TRBD1 (6 bases). The clonotype originates from an adult who received the AZD1222 COVID-19 vaccine. The CDR3 is CASSLNPGQQKNIQYF. DNA of the CDR3: TGCGCCAGCAGCTTGAACCCAGGACAGCAGAAAAACATTCAGTACTTC.